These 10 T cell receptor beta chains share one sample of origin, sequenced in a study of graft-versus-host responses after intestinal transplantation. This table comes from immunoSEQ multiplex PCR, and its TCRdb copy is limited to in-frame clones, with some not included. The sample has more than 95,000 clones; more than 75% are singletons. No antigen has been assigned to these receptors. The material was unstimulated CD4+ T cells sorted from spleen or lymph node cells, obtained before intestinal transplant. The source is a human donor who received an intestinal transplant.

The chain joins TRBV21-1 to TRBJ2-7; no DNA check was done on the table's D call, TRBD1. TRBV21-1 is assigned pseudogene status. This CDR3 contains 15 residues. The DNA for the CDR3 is TGTGCCAGCAGCCGTCTGACCTCAGGGGGCGGTGAGCAGTACTTC. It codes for CASSRLTSGGGEQYF.

In nucleotides, the CDR3 is TGTGCCAGCCCGCGCCGACAGGGTGTGGACACTGAAGCTTTCTTT. Protein: CASPRRQGVDTEAFF. The chain links TRBV19 to TRBJ1-1; 7 nucleotides line up with TRBD1. CDR3 length: 15 amino acids. Trimming at V came to 9 bases and at J to 3 bases, leaving 13 bases not matched to a gene. Germline assignment: CDR1 LNHDA and CDR2 SQIVND (reference sequence).

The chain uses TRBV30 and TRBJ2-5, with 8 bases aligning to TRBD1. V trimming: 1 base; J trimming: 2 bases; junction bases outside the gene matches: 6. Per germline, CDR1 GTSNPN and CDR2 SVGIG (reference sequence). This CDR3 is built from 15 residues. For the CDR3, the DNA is TGTGCCTGGAGTGGGCGGACAGGGACGCAAGAGACCCAGTACTTC. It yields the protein CAWSGRTGTQETQYF.

The CDR3 region is CASSPARALNEQFF. CDR3 sequence (DNA): TGTGCCAGCAGCCCCGCCCGGGCCCTAAATGAGCAGTTCTTC. The J gene is TRBJ2-1, the V gene TRBV7-3; D gene unclear. The germline V gene encodes CDR1 SGHTA and CDR2 FQGTGA. The germline V and J ends were trimmed by 5 bases and 7 bases, with 15 bases remaining between them. CDR3 length: 14 residues.

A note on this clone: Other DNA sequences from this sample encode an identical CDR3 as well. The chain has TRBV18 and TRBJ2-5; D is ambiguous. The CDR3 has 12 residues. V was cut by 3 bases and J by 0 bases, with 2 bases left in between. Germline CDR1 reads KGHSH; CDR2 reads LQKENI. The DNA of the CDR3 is TGTGCCAGCTCACCCAACCAAGAGACCCAGTACTTC. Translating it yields CASSPNQETQYF.

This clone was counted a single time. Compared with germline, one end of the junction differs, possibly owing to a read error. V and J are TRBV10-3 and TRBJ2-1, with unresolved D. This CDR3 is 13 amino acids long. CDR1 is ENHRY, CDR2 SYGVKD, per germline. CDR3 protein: CTISQQTDNEQFF. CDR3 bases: TGTACCATCAGCCAACAGACTGACAATGAGCAGTTCTTC.

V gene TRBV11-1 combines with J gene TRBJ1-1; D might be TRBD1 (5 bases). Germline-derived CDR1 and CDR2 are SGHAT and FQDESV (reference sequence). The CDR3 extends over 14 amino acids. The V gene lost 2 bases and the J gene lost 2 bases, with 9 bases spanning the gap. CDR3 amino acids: CASSLQDRNTEAFF. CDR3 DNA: TGTGCCAGCAGCTTACAAGACAGAAACACTGAAGCTTTCTTT.

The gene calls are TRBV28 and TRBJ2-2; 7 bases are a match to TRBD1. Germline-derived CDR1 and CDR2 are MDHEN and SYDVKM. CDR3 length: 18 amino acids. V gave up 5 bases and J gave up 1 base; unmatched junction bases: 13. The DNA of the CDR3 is TGTGCCAGCAGTCTCGGAGACAGGGCACAATGGAACACCGGGGAGCTGTTTTTT. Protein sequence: CASSLGDRAQWNTGELFF.

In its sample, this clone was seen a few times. Here the CDR3 reads CATSGSSYEQYF. The CDR3 coding sequence is TGTGCCACGTCGGGCTCCTCCTACGAGCAGTACTTC. The gene calls are TRBV18 and TRBJ2-7; D gene ambiguous. V lost 10 bases to trimming and J lost 0 bases, with 10 bases between them. Germline CDR1 is KGHSH and CDR2 is LQKENI. The CDR3 extends over 12 amino acids.

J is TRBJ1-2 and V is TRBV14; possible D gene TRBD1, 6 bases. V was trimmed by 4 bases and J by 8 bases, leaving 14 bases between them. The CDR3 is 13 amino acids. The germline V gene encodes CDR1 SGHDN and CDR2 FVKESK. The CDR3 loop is CASSLWGAIGYTF. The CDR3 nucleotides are TGTGCCAGCAGCCTGTGGGGGGCGATCGGCTACACCTTC. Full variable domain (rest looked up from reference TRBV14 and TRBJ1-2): EAGVTQFPSHSVIEKGQTVTLRCDPISGHDNLYWYRRVMGKEIKFLLHFVKESKQDESGMPNNRFLAERTGGTYSTLKVQPAELEDSGVYFCASSLWGAIGYTFGSGTRLTVV.